The 15 T cell receptor beta chains below all came from one sample that was sequenced in a study of blood T cells in healthy people across ages. Next came a second PCR, run for about 7 to 12 cycles, which used a sample-barcoded 5' primer along with a J-beta primer mix. Each CDR3 protein gets one entry after TCRdb re-called the 5' RACE reads with MiXCR. The table has roughly 650,000 distinct CDR3 sequences, approximately 29% seen once. The specimen was blood. The receptors were gathered from a woman of 80 years or more in good health.

There are many counts of this clonotype. V is TRBV20-1 and J is TRBJ2-7, with 11 nucleotides matching TRBD2. The CDR3 extends over 14 amino acids. V trimming: 3 bases; J trimming: 4 bases; junction bases outside the gene matches: 5. CDR1 is DFQATT and CDR2 is SNEGSKA in the germline V gene (reference sequence). CDR3 amino acids: CSARGGLADYEQYF. CDR3 nucleotide sequence: TGCAGTGCTAGGGGGGGACTAGCGGATTACGAGCAGTACTTC.

This clonotype was counted many times. The chain employs TRBV7-8 and TRBJ2-3; the match to TRBD1 covers 7 bases. V was pared by 7 bases and J by 4 bases, with 11 bases of the junction left unmatched. CDR3 length: 15 residues. Germline V gene lookup returns CDR1 SGHVS and CDR2 FQNEAQ. CDR3 region: CASIITGTAADTQYF. In nucleotides, the CDR3 is TGTGCCAGCATTATTACCGGGACAGCAGCAGATACGCAGTATTTT.

This clonotype occurred many times. In DNA, the CDR3 is TGTGCCAGCTCCGACGGGGACGGCTTGTACGAGCAGTACTTC. Amino acids: CASSDGDGLYEQYF. The chain is built from TRBV18 and TRBJ2-7; D tentatively fits TRBD1 or TRBD2 (5 bases each). V was cut by 6 bases and J by 4 bases, with 16 bases left in between. Germline CDR1 and CDR2: KGHSH and LQKENI. CDR3 length: 14 residues. The full variable domain, its missing parts supplied by reference TRBV18 and TRBJ2-7, is NAGVMQNPRHLVRRRGQEARLRCSPMKGHSHVYWYRQLPEEGLKFMVYLQKENIIDESGMPKERFSAEFPKEGPSILRIQQVVRGDSAAYFCASSDGDGLYEQYFGPGTRLTVT.

The rearrangement joins TRBV12-3 or TRBV12-4 to TRBJ2-3; D is unresolved. With 6 bases removed from V and 15 bases from J, the gap between germline ends came to 19 bases. CDR3 length: 12 residues. The CDR3 is CASRIRTDVQYF. The CDR3 coding sequence is TGTGCCAGCAGAATCCGAACAGATGTGCAATATTTT.

This clonotype was detected many times. V and J are TRBV15 and TRBJ2-1; TRBD1 matches 7 bases. This CDR3 is built from 14 residues. Germline CDR1 reads LNHNV; CDR2 reads YYDKDF (reference sequence). The ends lost 1 base at V and 11 bases at J; junction bases unmatched: 8. The CDR3 DNA follows: TGTGCCACCAGCAGAGGGGGGACAGCCGGTCAGCAGTTCTTC. It is translated as CATSRGGTAGQQFF.

Of note for this clonotype: One base away lies a much larger clone, so this may be a sequencing read error. This chain links TRBV20-1 with TRBJ2-7, with a weak D call TRBD2 (6 bases). The germline V gene has CDR1 DFQATT and CDR2 SNEGSKA (reference sequence). The CDR3 runs to 14 residues. CDR3 in DNA: TGCAATGCTAGAGACCCCTTGGGGGGTGGGGAGCAGTACTTC. This encodes CNARDPLGGGEQYF.

This sequence joins TRBV6-1 and TRBJ1-1; 8 nucleotides agree with TRBD1. CDR3 length: 15 residues. Germline V gives CDR1 MNHNS, CDR2 SASEGT. The trim removed 4 bases at V and 4 bases at J, leaving 8 bases unmatched. The DNA of the CDR3 is TGTGCCAGCAGTGCAGGGGGCATGGGTAGCACTGAAGCTTTCTTT. Amino acid sequence: CASSAGGMGSTEAFF.

Only a few counts were recorded for this clonotype. The V call is TRBV14, the J call TRBJ1-1, with 7 bases identical to TRBD1. The V segment lost 5 bases and the J segment 1 base; nucleotides outside the gene matches: 10. The CDR3 extends over 16 amino acids. From germline, CDR1 is SGHDN and CDR2 FVKESK. The chain's CDR3 is CASSDRVGVRNTEAFF. For the CDR3, the DNA is TGTGCCAGCAGCGACAGGGTTGGGGTGAGGAACACTGAAGCTTTCTTT.

This clonotype was detected many times. The chain couples TRBV20-1 to TRBJ2-7; a possible D gene is TRBD2 (7 bases). Germline CDR1 reads DFQATT; CDR2 reads SNEGSKA (reference sequence). V shed 6 bases and J shed 6 bases, with 15 bases lying between them. This CDR3 region has 12 residues. CDR3 amino acids: CSAGGLLGEQYF. CDR3 nucleotide sequence: TGCAGTGCCGGGGGGCTCTTGGGCGAGCAGTACTTC.

This clonotype turned up a few times. The rearrangement joins TRBV5-1 to TRBJ1-1; tentatively, D is TRBD1 (5 bases). The V and J ends lost 7 bases and 1 base respectively, with 11 bases between them. The CDR3 has 13 amino acids. Germline loops: CDR1 SGHRS, CDR2 YFSETQ. The CDR3: CASYDGANTEAFF. The CDR3 DNA sequence: TGCGCCAGCTATGACGGGGCGAACACTGAAGCTTTCTTT.

This clonotype was seen at least ten times. The J gene is TRBJ2-1, the V gene TRBV7-9; perhaps D is TRBD1 or TRBD2 (5 bases each). There are 15 residues in the CDR3. Germline V gives CDR1 SEHNR, CDR2 FQNEAQ (reference sequence). V was clipped by 5 bases and J by 6 bases, with 17 bases between them. DNA of the CDR3: TGTGCCAGCAGCCTCCGGGAAACTAGGGGCAATGAGCAGTTCTTC. This encodes CASSLRETRGNEQFF.

This clonotype has a single count. A much larger clone lies a single base off, so this may be a read error. The chain links TRBV29-1 to TRBJ2-3, with no clear D. Germline V CDR1 and CDR2: SQVTM, ANQGSEA. The CDR3 is 13 amino acids. Deletions cut 7 bases from V and 2 bases from J, with 13 bases between. The CDR3 sequence is CSADNWDTDTQYF. The DNA for the CDR3 is TGCAGCGCAGATAACTGGGACACAGATACGCAGTATTTT.

This chain links TRBV30 with TRBJ1-2; TRBD1 is a possible D gene (5 bases). Per germline, CDR1 GTSNPN and CDR2 SVGIG (reference sequence). V was cut by 2 bases and J by 8 bases, with 18 bases left in between. CDR3 length equals 14 residues. Here the CDR3 reads CAWSIRDGQRGYTF. The CDR3 DNA sequence: TGTGCCTGGAGTATCCGGGACGGCCAGCGGGGCTACACCTTC.

Many counts were recorded for this clonotype. V and J are TRBV4-3 and TRBJ2-1; 13 bases match TRBD2. Trimming cost V 5 bases and J 10 bases; bases outside gene matches: 8. CDR3 length: 15 amino acids. Germline values: CDR1 LGHNA, CDR2 YSLEER. CDR3 coding DNA: TGCGCCAGCAGCTATACTAGCGGGGGGGCCGGAGAGCAGTTCTTC. This codes for CASSYTSGGAGEQFF.

Many counts were recorded for this clonotype. V and J are TRBV6-5 and TRBJ1-2, with D perhaps matching TRBD1 (5 bases). The CDR3 is 12 amino acids. V gave up 5 bases and J gave up 5 bases, with 9 bases separating them. Looked up from germline, CDR1 is MNHEY and CDR2 is SVGAGI. The CDR3 here is CASSPGMYGYTF. As DNA, the CDR3 is TGTGCCAGCAGTCCAGGGATGTATGGCTACACCTTC.